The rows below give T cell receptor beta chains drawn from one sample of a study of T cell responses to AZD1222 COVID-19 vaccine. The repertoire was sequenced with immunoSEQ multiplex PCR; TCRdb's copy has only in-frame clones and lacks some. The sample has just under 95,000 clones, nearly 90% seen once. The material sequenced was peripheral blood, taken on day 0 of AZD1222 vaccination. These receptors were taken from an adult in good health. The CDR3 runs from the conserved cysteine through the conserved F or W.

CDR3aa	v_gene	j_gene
CASSSLTSGTGMYTQYF	TRBV7-8	TRBJ2-3
CATSDSGTGLHEQYF	TRBV24-1	TRBJ2-7
CASSEAGTGWLMGTGELFF	TRBV6-1	TRBJ2-2
CASSDTGIGYGYTF	TRBV6-2/TRBV6-3	TRBJ1-2
CSVGTGASNYGYTF	TRBV29-1	TRBJ1-2
CASSPIMNTEAFF	TRBV7-8	TRBJ1-1
CASSLSGLAGDTQYF	TRBV27	TRBJ2-3
CASSPFRGLAYEQYF	TRBV4-2	TRBJ2-7
CASTTGTGSSPLHF	TRBV19	TRBJ1-6
CASSFREQSGELFF	TRBV5-1	TRBJ2-2
CASSPGGVQPQHF	TRBV28	TRBJ1-5
CASSVGLGGNQPQHF	TRBV9	TRBJ1-5
CASSDNRVGAFF	TRBV7-9	TRBJ1-1
CASSYSGPSGETQYF	TRBV6-5	TRBJ2-5
CATSLRDRDYEQYF	TRBV24-1	TRBJ2-7
CASSRTSGYGYTF	TRBV4-3	TRBJ1-2
CASSEEGLAELKETQYF	TRBV6-1	TRBJ2-5
CASSPHPEPYEQYF	TRBV4-2	TRBJ2-7
CASSNSGGASEQYF	TRBV7-2	TRBJ2-7
CATSRGRTAQDYGYTF	TRBV15	TRBJ1-2
CASSRGGGYEQYF	TRBV3-1/TRBV3-2	TRBJ2-7
CASSLRSGGRRETQYF	TRBV28	TRBJ2-5
CASSRVGDPYNEQFF	TRBV5-1	TRBJ2-1
CASSFIGGQGPNYGYTF	TRBV5-1	TRBJ1-2
CASRYRGSSYEQYF	TRBV5-1	TRBJ2-7
CASSLGRGQETQYF	TRBV11-3	TRBJ2-5
CASTPGGGYNEQFF	TRBV28	TRBJ2-1
CASSLARYYEQYF	TRBV12-3/TRBV12-4	TRBJ2-7
CASSLGVRQGPTNEKLFF	TRBV28	TRBJ1-4
CASSLRGLSSYNEQFF	TRBV5-5	TRBJ2-1
CSASKAGIYNEQFF	TRBV20-1	TRBJ2-1
CASSQKGNTEAFF	TRBV10-1	TRBJ1-1
CASSMAGTIYEQYF	TRBV19	TRBJ2-7
CATSDPDRVYEQYF	TRBV24-1	TRBJ2-7
CSAGLAGGPGTDTQYF	TRBV29-1	TRBJ2-3
CASSLVGQGTTDTQYF	TRBV5-1	TRBJ2-3
CASSQDGGGTYNEQFF	TRBV3-1/TRBV3-2	TRBJ2-1
CASSQDGAVEQYF	TRBV4-3	TRBJ2-7
CASSCSVPKSQTGGIYGYTF	TRBV23-1	TRBJ1-2
CASSPAGNQPQHF	TRBV14	TRBJ1-5
CASSLERGRFTDTQYF	TRBV7-2	TRBJ2-3
CASKGTGTAHSQPQHF	TRBV28	TRBJ1-5
CASSIDRQGPNYGYTF	TRBV19	TRBJ1-2
CASSQGLREETQYF	TRBV3-1/TRBV3-2	TRBJ2-5
CASSSFGSSYNSPLHF	TRBV5-1	TRBJ1-6